The present entry profiles one T cell receptor (beta chain) with its context. Its specificity is unknown. The data were taken from a study of CD4+ T cells in melanoma. Regarding the study as a whole: Diverse differentiation states were reported for melanoma neoantigen-specific CD4+ T cells. CD8+ T cell, macrophage and B cell function reportedly correlated with neoantigen-specific CD4+ T cells.

Some clones are missing from TCRdb's copy, which holds only in-frame ones; the method was immunoSEQ multiplex PCR. The profile covers fewer than 150,000 clones, with over 90% appearing a single time and less than 2% taken by the ten largest. The CDR3 covers 15 residues. The J segment lost 4 bases and the V segment lost 6 bases, leaving 10 bases of the junction unmatched. In germline, CDR1 is MNHEY, CDR2 SVGAGI. This chain connects TRBV6-5 to TRBJ2-7; 9 nucleotides match TRBD2. The TCR was taken from a human donor with melanoma. The CDR3 loop reads CASRGGTSRAYEQYF. In nucleotides, the CDR3 is TGTGCCAGCAGGGGCGGGACTAGCCGAGCGTACGAGCAGTACTTC.